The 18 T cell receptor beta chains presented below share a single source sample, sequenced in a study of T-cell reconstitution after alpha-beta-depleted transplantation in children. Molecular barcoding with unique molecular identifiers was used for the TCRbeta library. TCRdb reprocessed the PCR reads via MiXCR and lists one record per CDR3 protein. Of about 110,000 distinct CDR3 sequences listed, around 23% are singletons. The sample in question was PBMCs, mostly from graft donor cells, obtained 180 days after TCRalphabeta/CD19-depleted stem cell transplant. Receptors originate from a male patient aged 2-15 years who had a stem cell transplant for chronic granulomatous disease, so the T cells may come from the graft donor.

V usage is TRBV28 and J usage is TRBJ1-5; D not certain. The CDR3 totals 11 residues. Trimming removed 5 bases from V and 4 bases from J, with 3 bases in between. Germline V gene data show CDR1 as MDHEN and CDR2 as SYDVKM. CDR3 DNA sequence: TGTGCCAGCAGTGATAATCAGCCCCAGCATTTT. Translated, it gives CASSDNQPQHF. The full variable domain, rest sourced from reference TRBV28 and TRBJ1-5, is DVKVTQSSRYLVKRTGEKVFLECVQDMDHENMFWYRQDPGLGLRLIYFSYDVKMKEKGDIPEGYSVSREKKERFSLILESASTNQTSMYLCASSDNQPQHFGDGTRLSIL.

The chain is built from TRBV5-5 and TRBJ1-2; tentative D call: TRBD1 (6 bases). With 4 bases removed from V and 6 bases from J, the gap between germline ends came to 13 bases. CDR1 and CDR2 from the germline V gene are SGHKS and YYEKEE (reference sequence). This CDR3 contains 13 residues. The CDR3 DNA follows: TGTGCCAGCAGCAAGGGGACAAGGAATGGCTACACCTTC. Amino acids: CASSKGTRNGYTF.

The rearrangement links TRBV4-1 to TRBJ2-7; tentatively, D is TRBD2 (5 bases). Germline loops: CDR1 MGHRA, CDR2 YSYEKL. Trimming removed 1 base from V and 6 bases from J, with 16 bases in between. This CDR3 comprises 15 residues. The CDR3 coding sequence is TGCGCCAGCAGCCAAGGAGGGAGTAACGTTGGCGAGCAGTACTTC. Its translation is CASSQGGSNVGEQYF.

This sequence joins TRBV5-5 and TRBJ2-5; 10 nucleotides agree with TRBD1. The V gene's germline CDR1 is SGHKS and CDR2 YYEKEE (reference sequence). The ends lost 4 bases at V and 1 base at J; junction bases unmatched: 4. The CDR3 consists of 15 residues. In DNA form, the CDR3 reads TGTGCCAGCAGCCTGGACAGGGGGATCCAAGAGACCCAGTACTTC. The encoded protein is CASSLDRGIQETQYF. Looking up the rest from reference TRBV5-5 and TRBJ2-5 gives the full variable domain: DAGVTQSPTHLIKTRGQQVTLRCSPISGHKSVSWYQQVLGQGPQFIFQYYEKEERGRGNFPDRFSARQFPNYSSELNVNALLLGDSALYLCASSLDRGIQETQYFGPGTRLLVL.

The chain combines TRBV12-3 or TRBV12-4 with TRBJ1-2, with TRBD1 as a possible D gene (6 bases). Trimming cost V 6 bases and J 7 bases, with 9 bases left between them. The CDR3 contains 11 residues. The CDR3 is CASSQGSGYTF. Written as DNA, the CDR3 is TGTGCCAGCAGCCAGGGGTCTGGCTACACCTTC.

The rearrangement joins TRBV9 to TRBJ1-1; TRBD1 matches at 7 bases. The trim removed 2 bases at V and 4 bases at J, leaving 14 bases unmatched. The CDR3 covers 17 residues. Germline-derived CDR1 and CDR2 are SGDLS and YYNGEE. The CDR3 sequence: CASSVSPQGDGGTEAFF. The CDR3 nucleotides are TGTGCCAGCAGCGTGAGCCCCCAGGGGGATGGAGGCACTGAAGCTTTCTTT.

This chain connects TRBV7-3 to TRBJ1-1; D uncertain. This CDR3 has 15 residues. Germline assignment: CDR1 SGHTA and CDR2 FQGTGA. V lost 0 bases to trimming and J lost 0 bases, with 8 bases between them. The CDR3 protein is CASSLTGAMNTEAFF. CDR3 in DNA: TGTGCCAGCAGCTTAACGGGAGCCATGAACACTGAAGCTTTCTTT.

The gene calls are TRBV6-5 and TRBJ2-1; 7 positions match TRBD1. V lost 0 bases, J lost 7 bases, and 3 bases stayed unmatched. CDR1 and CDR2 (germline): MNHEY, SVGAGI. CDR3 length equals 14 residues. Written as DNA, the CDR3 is TGTGCCAGCAGTTACTCTCCAGGGGGAAATGAGCAGTTCTTC. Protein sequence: CASSYSPGGNEQFF.

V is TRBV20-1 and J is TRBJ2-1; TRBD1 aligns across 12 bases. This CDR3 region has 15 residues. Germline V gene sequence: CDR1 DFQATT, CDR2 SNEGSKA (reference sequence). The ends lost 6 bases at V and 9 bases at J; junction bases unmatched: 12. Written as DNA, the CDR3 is TGCAGTGCGGGAATGGGGACAGGGGGCAAATTTGAGCAGTTCTTC. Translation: CSAGMGTGGKFEQFF.

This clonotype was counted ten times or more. The CDR3 protein is CSARRVRGYEQYF. Here the CDR3 DNA reads TGCAGTGCTAGGAGGGTGAGGGGCTACGAGCAGTACTTC. The chain combines TRBV20-1 with TRBJ2-7; D is possibly TRBD1 or TRBD2 (5 bases each). Germline CDR1 DFQATT, CDR2 SNEGSKA (reference sequence). The CDR3 has 13 residues. V was pared by 3 bases and J by 3 bases, with 12 bases between.

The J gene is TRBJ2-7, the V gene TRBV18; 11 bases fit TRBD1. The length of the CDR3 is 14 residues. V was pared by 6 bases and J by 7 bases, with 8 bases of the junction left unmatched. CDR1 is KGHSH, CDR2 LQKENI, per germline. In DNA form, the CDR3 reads TGTGCCAGCTCGTACGGACAGGGGGCAAGGGAGCAGTACTTC. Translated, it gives CASSYGQGAREQYF.

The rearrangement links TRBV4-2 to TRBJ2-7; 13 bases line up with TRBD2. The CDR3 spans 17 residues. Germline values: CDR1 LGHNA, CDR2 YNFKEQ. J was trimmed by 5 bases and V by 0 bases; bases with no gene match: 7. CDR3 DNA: TGTGCCAGCAGCCAAGAACCGGGACTAGCGGGACGGGACGAGCAGTACTTC. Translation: CASSQEPGLAGRDEQYF.

The CDR3 DNA sequence: TGTGCCAGCAGTTACCTTTGGGTGGCGGGAGTCGATGAGCAGTTCTTC. Encoded protein: CASSYLWVAGVDEQFF. The chain recombines TRBV6-5 with TRBJ2-1; TRBD2 aligns across 7 bases. This CDR3 is 16 amino acids long. Trimming cost V 2 bases and J 8 bases; bases outside gene matches: 12. The germline CDR1 and CDR2 sequences are MNHEY and SVGAGI.

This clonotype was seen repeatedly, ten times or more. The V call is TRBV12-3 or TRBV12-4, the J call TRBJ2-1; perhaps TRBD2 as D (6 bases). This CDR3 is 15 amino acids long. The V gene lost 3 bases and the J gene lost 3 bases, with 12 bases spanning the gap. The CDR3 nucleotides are TGTGCCAGCAGTTTGGAGCTAGCGTTCTACAATGAGCAGTTCTTC. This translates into CASSLELAFYNEQFF.

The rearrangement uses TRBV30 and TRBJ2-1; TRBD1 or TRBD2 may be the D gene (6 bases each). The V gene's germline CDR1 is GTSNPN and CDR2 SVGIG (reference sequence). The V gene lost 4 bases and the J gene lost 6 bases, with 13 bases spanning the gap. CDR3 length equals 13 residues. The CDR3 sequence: CAWKQGGINEQFF. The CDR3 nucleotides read TGTGCCTGGAAACAGGGAGGCATCAATGAGCAGTTCTTC.

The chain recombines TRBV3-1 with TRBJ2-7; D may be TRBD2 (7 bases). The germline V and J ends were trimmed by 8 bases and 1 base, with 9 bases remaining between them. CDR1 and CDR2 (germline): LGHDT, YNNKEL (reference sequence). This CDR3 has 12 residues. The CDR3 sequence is CASGRGSYEQYF. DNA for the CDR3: TGTGCCAGCGGGAGGGGGTCCTACGAGCAGTACTTC.

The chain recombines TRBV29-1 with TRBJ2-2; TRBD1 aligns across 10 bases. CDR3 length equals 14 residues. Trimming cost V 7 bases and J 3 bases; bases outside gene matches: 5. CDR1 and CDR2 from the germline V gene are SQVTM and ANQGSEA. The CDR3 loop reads CSARQGADTGELFF. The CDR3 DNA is TGCAGCGCTAGACAGGGGGCCGACACCGGGGAGCTGTTTTTT.

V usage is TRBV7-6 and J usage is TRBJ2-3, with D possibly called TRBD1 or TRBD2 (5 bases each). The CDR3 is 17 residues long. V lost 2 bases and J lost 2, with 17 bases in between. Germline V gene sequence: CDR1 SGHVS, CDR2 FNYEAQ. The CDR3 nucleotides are TGTGCCAGCAGCTTATACGGGACGGACTTAACCACAGATACGCAGTATTTT. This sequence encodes CASSLYGTDLTTDTQYF.